Sequencing of this T cell receptor beta chain was carried out in a study of T cell changes during pregnancy in multiple sclerosis. Between the trimmed V and J ends, which lost 6 bases and 1 base, there was a span of 24 bases. Germline V gene lookup returns CDR1 SGHAT and CDR2 FQNNGV. This CDR3 has 18 residues. The protocol was immunoSEQ multiplex PCR, while the TCRdb copy is restricted to in-frame clones and leaves out a portion. The sample yields about 93,000 clones, 85% to 95% seen once. This receptor was taken from a female donor with multiple sclerosis, enrolled in a pregnancy study. The chain has TRBV11-2 and TRBJ1-1, with a weak D call TRBD1 (6 bases). This sample comprised peripheral blood, obtained after pregnancy. The CDR3 DNA reads as TGTGCCAGCAGACGGTTCGGGTCGGGGGGGCGCCGGAACACTGAAGCTTTCTTT. It is translated as CASRRFGSGGRRNTEAFF.